Shown below are 3 T cell receptor beta chains from a single sample sequenced in a study of cytomegalovirus exposure and HLA in healthy donors. 60 Vbeta and 13 Jbeta primers were used in PCR. TCRdb's copy holds only in-frame clones and misses some; the assay was immunoSEQ multiplex PCR. The table has fewer than 150,000 clones, 82% seen once. Sequencing input: PBMCs. All receptors come from a woman aged 18-30 years in good health and CMV-seronegative.

The chain employs TRBV28 and TRBJ1-6; D remains unclear. Germline V gene sequence: CDR1 MDHEN, CDR2 SYDVKM. V shed 7 bases and J shed 11 bases, with 15 bases lying between them. The CDR3 runs 13 residues. The CDR3 coding sequence is TGTGCCAGCACCGGTGGCGGGGTTGCACCCCTCCACTTT. Amino acids: CASTGGGVAPLHF. Full variable domain (missing parts from reference TRBV28 and TRBJ1-6): DVKVTQSSRYLVKRTGEKVFLECVQDMDHENMFWYRQDPGLGLRLIYFSYDVKMKEKGDIPEGYSVSREKKERFSLILESASTNQTSMYLCASTGGGVAPLHFGNGTRLTVT.

The rearrangement uses TRBV19 and TRBJ1-5; D unresolved. Trimming took 10 bases from V and 5 from J, leaving 21 bases between them. The CDR3 sequence is 15 residues long. Looked up from germline, CDR1 is LNHDA and CDR2 is SQIVND (reference sequence). This CDR3 is CATSLTHTSHQPQHF. The CDR3 DNA sequence: TGTGCCACCTCGTTGACACACACATCCCATCAGCCCCAGCATTTT.

V usage is TRBV29-1 and J usage is TRBJ1-2; TRBD1 aligns across 9 bases. Germline V CDR1 and CDR2: SQVTM, ANQGSEA. This CDR3 is built from 14 residues. The J segment lost 6 bases and the V segment lost 6 bases, leaving 11 bases of the junction unmatched. The CDR3 nucleotides read TGCAGCGTAGATTCGGGACAGGGCCATAATGGCTACACCTTC. Translated, it gives CSVDSGQGHNGYTF.